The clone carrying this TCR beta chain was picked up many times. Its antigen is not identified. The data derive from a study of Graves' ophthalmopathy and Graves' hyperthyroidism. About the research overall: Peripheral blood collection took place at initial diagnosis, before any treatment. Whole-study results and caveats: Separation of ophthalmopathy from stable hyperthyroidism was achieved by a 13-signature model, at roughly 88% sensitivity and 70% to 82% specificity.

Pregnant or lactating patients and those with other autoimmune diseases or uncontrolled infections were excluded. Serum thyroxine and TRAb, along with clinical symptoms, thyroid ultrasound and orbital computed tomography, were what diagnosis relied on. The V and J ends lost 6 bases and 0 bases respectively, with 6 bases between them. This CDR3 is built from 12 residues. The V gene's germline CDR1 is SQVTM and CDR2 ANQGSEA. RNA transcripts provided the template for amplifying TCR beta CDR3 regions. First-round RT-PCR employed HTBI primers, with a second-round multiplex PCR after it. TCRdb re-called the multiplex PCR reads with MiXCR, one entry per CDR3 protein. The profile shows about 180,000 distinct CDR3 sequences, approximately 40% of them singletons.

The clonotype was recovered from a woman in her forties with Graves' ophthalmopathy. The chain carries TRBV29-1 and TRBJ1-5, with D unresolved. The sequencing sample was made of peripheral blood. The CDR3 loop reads CSVEGSNQPQHF. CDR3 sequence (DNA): TGCAGCGTCGAGGGTAGCAATCAGCCCCAGCATTTT.